This T cell receptor (beta chain) came from a study of T-cell reconstitution after alpha-beta-depleted transplantation in children. This CDR3 has 15 amino acids. Germline CDR1 and CDR2: SGHTA and FQGNSA. Trimming stripped 4 bases from V and 5 bases from J, with 14 bases between. Study conclusions and caveats: Some patients' high day-60 TCRbeta diversity was traced to surviving recipient T cells and thymic progenitors.

Remarks on this clonotype: Its antigen is not identified.

The authors prepared the TCRbeta library with unique molecular identifiers. TCRdb re-analysed the PCR reads in MiXCR, keeping a single row per CDR3 protein. Altogether 450,000 to 600,000 distinct CDR3 sequences are present, approximately 13% being singletons, with the ten largest covering 2.2%. This sequence was found in a male patient younger than 18 who had a stem cell transplant for acute myeloid leukemia, so the T cells may come from the graft donor. The sample in question was PBMCs, mostly from graft donor cells, obtained 360 days after TCRalphabeta/CD19-depleted stem cell transplant. The chain recombines TRBV7-2 with TRBJ2-2; maybe TRBD1 (6 bases). As DNA, the CDR3 is TGTGCCAGCAGCTCCCAATACAGGGAAACCGGGGAGCTGTTTTTT. It translates to CASSSQYRETGELFF.